This TCR beta chain was observed in a study of patients and donors after allogeneic stem cell transplantation. This clonotype was observed once. MiXCR was run by TCRdb on the RT-PCR reads, yielding one entry per CDR3 protein. The profile covers about 31,000 distinct CDR3 sequences, with about 6.8% appearing a single time and approximately 30% taken by the ten largest. Germline V gene data show CDR1 as SGHRS and CDR2 as YFSETQ. This CDR3 comprises 14 residues. V lost 4 bases and J 5 bases, leaving 15 bases between the germline ends. This receptor was taken from a human donor who was either an allogeneic HSCT recipient or a stem cell or donor lymphocyte infusion donor (not recorded which). It is not recorded whose cells these are; they may come from a transplant donor. The chain links TRBV5-1 to TRBJ2-5; D is perhaps TRBD2 (6 bases). Specimen: blood, either unsorted or a sorted T cell fraction (not recorded which). The CDR3 protein is CASSPWGDGETQYF. In DNA form, the CDR3 reads TGCGCCAGCAGCCCTTGGGGGGATGGGGAGACCCAGTACTTC.